These 2 T cell receptor beta chains came from one sample sequenced in a study of Ad26.COV2.S vaccination and SARS-CoV-2 variants (dated by TCRdb to 2020 to 2023). The treatment or condition label, read with the paper, signifies: 15 to 20 received Ad26.COV2.S at low or high dose, single or two shots; about 5 received placebo; per-sample allocation not given. For vaccine and placebo recipients, repertoires were sequenced using samples collected on day 63 after the first injection. The library was prepared using the immunoSEQ multiplex PCR assay. TCRdb stores this immuneACCESS table with in-frame sequences only. Part of the clones is absent; in the studies checked, under half of the shortfall reflects unresolved V genes, and no reason is known for the rest. The sample table contains around 300,000 clones; only one count was recorded for around 88% of them. Clones ranked in the top ten supply over 8.5% of the sample.

This specimen was peripheral blood, taken in a trial of Ad26.COV2.S vaccine versus placebo. Receptors were obtained from a person between 18 and 65 years old who received the Ad26.COV2.S COVID-19 vaccine or a placebo.

The chain couples TRBV5-4 to TRBJ2-5, with TRBD2 matching over 11 bases. V shed 4 bases, J shed 1 base, and the junction held 6 bases outside the gene matches. Germline V gene sequence: CDR1 SGHNT, CDR2 YYREEE (reference sequence). The CDR3 sequence is 16 residues long. CDR3 DNA: TGTGCCAGCAGCCGGAGGGGGACTAGCGGCCAAGAGACCCAGTACTTC. It encodes CASSRRGTSGQETQYF.

The J gene is TRBJ2-7, the V gene TRBV7-9; the D call may be TRBD1 or TRBD2 (7 bases each). The CDR3 sequence is 14 residues long. Germline values: CDR1 SEHNR, CDR2 FQNEAQ (reference sequence). V lost 5 bases and J 4 bases, leaving 15 bases between the germline ends. CDR3 loop: CASSPGGGTYEQYF. The CDR3 coding sequence is TGTGCCAGCAGCCCAGGGGGGGGCACGTACGAGCAGTACTTC.